The source of this TCR beta chain is a study of blood T cell repertoires in COVID-19 (dated by TCRdb to 2020 to 2021). Broadly, across the study: Samples covering the acute and convalescent phases of COVID-19 were provided by collaborators in the United States, Italy and Spain. Deeply sampled blood TCRbeta repertoires from subjects exposed to, actively infected with, or recovered from COVID-19 were included in the dataset. Samples came from the ongoing ImmuneRACE study (first 160 participants) plus 1,254 subjects from 6 global collaborators. A freely available public database, intended as a resource for researchers studying the immune response to SARS-CoV-2, is where the repertoires were released. Where available, HLA class I and class II types were obtained from metadata supplied by the sample provider rather than from assay-based typing. Sample metadata almost always included a de-identified subject ID, COVID-19 status, age in years and sex. The material from the prospective study consisted of cDNA or gDNA derived from T cells, B-cell-depleted T cells, or PBMCs. Results the study describes overall, beyond this receptor: Clinical and demographic metadata were provided uncurated, with the amount varying by source and participant.

Only a few counts were recorded for this clone. What antigen it recognizes has not been identified. Per-base qualities were not stored, and no clone one base away is much larger. Relative to germline, V is missing 3 bases and J is missing 0 bases, with 9 bases of the junction outside any gene match. The CDR3 spans 19 residues, from the cysteine through the phenylalanine. Only the CDR3 DNA is retained, 57 bases long and in frame from the first base. The germline V gene yields SGHRS for CDR1 and YFSETQ for CDR2. Participants in the prospective study were enrolled through a virtual design, were aged about 18 to 100 years, and lived in 24 United States geographic areas. In the prospective study, participants were assigned to cohorts based on the clinical history participants reported in a screening survey and a study questionnaire. For ImmuneRACE Cohort 3, a participant was defined as recovered based on two consecutive negative NP/OP PCR tests, clearance by a healthcare professional, or resolution of symptoms. Each participant in the prospective study had whole blood, serum and a nasopharyngeal or oropharyngeal swab collected by mobile phlebotomists. Over a 2-month period, participants in the prospective study had the option of providing additional blood draws and questionnaires. Before DNA extraction, blood samples from the prospective study were shipped at room temperature or frozen.

TCRbeta CDR3 regions were amplified from genomic DNA by means of the immunoSEQ Assay, a bias-controlled multiplex PCR. The published analysis was carried out like this. The number of nucleated cells in each sample was estimated by amplification of reference gene primers within the assay. To quantify the absolute abundance of each unique TCRbeta CDR3 rearrangement, sequence reads were collapsed and filtered. For each sample, productive Simpson clonality was calculated as the square root of Simpson's diversity index across productive rearrangements. TCRdb provides this immuneACCESS table in a form limited to in-frame rearrangements. Some clones are lacking; in checked studies, under half of them reflect an unresolved V gene, and why the rest are absent is not known. V, J and clone size are those of that table, while D and trimming were read from the DNA. Here the sample has more than 300,000 clones; roughly 91% occur a single time. About 8.4% of the sample belongs to the ten largest clones.

The rearranged chain carries TRBV5-1 and TRBJ2-1, and TRBD2 matches 13 of the central bases. This clonotype was obtained from a young woman who had recovered from COVID-19. The sequenced material came from PBMCs or T cells enriched from blood (not recorded which). This receptor carries the CDR3 CASSSSKTSGRSSYNEQFF. The DNA is as follows: TGCGCCAGCAGCTCATCAAAGACTAGCGGGAGGAGCTCCTACAATGAGCAGTTCTTC.